The clone carrying this TCR beta chain was found many times. What it binds is unknown. Nobody among the patients had been given any treatment before thyroid surgery. The CDR3 runs 15 residues. Germline-derived CDR1 and CDR2 are MGHRA and YSYEKL. The V gene end was trimmed by 1 base and the J gene end by 8 bases; junction bases not matched to a gene: 7. These data originate in a study of metastatic and nonmetastatic thyroid tumors. The wider study: Repertoire comparisons spanned blood and tumor or nodule tissue from malignant and benign thyroid patients.

Whole-study results and caveats: Reports indicated that malignant thyroid tumors showed significantly higher TCR beta diversity than benign nodules did, in blood and tumor.

Via MiXCR, TCRdb re-called the PCR reads. The table has under 50,000 clones, under 20% seen once. Sequenced input: tumor tissue. This sequence was found in a female donor with papillary thyroid cancer or a benign thyroid nodule (not recorded which). Some clones in this sample may be carry-over from other donors' samples. The rearrangement uses TRBV4-1 and TRBJ2-1; 8 nucleotides align to TRBD2. The DNA of the CDR3 is TGCGCCAGCAGCCAAGTTTCTAGCGGGTCTTATGAGCAGTTCTTC. Translated: CASSQVSSGSYEQFF.